This T cell receptor (beta chain) was captured by sequencing in a study of shared clonotypes between healthy human individuals. On the study more broadly: Per-donor plates numbered three CD4 naive, three CD4 memory, two CD8 naive and one CD8 memory.

In germline, CDR1 is MNHEY, CDR2 SMNVEV (reference sequence). Trimming cost V 7 bases and J 5 bases; bases outside gene matches: 11. There are 14 residues in the CDR3. The deep-level immunoSEQ assay was used. Sequencing used immunoSEQ multiplex PCR; TCRdb keeps in-frame clones, though not all of them. Among 1.5 million to 2.5 million clones listed, roughly 94% were seen once. Findings and limits, study-wide: Sampling covered nothing but blood. Tissue TCR repertoires likely differ from those found in blood.

Comments on this clone: No antigen is known for it.

Positively selected for CCR7, the CD45RO-negative cells used as naive CD8 cells excluded terminally differentiated effector memory CD45RA+ cells. The clonotype comes from a man younger than 30 in good health. The source material was naive CD8+ T cells sorted from blood. The chain carries TRBV27 and TRBJ2-7; 7 nucleotides line up with TRBD1. In nucleotides, the CDR3 is TGTGCCAGCACCCCGACAGGGTCGGCCAACGAGCAGTACTTC. This sequence encodes CASTPTGSANEQYF.